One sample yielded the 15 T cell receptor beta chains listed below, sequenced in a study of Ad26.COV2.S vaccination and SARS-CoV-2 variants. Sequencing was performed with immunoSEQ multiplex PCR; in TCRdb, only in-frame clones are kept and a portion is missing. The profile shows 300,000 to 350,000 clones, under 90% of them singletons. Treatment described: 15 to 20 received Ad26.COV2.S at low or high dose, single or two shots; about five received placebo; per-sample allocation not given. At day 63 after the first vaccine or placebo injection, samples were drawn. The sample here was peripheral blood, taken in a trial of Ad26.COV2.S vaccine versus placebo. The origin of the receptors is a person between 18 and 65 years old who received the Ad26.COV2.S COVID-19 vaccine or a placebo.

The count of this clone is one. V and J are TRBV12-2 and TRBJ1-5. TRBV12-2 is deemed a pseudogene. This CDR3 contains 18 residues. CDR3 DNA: TGTGCAAGTCGCTTATGTGCATGGGGGACCGTTGGCAATCAGCCCCAGCATTTT. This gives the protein CASRLCAWGTVGNQPQHF.

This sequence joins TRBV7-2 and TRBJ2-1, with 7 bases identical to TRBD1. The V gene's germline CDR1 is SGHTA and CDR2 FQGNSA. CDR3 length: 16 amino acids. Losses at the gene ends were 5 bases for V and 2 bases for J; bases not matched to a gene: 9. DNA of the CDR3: TGTGCCAGCAGCCTCGGACAGGCTTTGACCTACAATGAGCAGTTCTTC. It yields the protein CASSLGQALTYNEQFF.

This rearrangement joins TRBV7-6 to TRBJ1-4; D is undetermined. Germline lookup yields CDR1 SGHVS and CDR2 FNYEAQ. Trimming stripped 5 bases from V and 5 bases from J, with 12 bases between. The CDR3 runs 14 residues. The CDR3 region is CASSKHGENEKLFF. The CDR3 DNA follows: TGTGCCAGCAGCAAGCATGGAGAAAATGAAAAACTGTTTTTT.

The CDR3 region has the DNA TGTGCCAGCAGGGGACAGACCTCAACTAATGAAAAACTGTTTTTT. It yields the protein CASRGQTSTNEKLFF. The V gene is TRBV27, the J gene TRBJ1-4; TRBD1 agrees at 7 bases. The CDR3 extends over 15 amino acids. The germline V gene encodes CDR1 MNHEY and CDR2 SMNVEV (reference sequence). Losses at the gene ends were 6 bases for V and 0 bases for J; bases not matched to a gene: 4.

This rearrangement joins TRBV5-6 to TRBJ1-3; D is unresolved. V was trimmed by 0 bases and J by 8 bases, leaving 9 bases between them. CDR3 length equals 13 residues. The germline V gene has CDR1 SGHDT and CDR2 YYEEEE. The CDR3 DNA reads TGTGCCAGCAGCTTGGAGGTGGGTGACACCATATATTTT. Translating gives CASSLEVGDTIYF. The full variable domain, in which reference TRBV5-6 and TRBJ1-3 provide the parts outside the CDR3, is DAGVTQSPTHLIKTRGQQVTLRCSPKSGHDTVSWYQQALGQGPQFIFQYYEEEERQRGNFPDRFSGHQFPNYSSELNVNALLLGDSALYLCASSLEVGDTIYFGEGSWLTVV.

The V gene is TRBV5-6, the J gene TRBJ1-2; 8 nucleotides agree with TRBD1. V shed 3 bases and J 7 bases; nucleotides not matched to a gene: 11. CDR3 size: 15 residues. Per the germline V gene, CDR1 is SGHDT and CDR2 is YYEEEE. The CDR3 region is CASSSYRQGPIGYTF. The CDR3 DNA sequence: TGTGCCAGCAGCTCCTATAGACAGGGGCCCATTGGCTACACCTTC.

The DNA for the CDR3 is TGTGCCAGCAGTTTAAGGCTAGCGGGAGTCGAGGGTGAGCAGTTCTTC. It encodes CASSLRLAGVEGEQFF. The chain recombines TRBV27 with TRBJ2-1; 10 positions agree with TRBD2. The CDR3 covers 16 residues. The V gene end was trimmed by 2 bases and the J gene end by 9 bases; junction bases not matched to a gene: 10. Germline CDR1 MNHEY, CDR2 SMNVEV (reference sequence).

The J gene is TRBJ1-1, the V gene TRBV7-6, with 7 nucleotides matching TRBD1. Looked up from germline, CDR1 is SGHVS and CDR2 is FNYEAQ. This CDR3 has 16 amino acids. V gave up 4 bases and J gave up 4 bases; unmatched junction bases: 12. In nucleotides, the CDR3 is TGTGCCAGCAGCTCGCTCCTGACAGGGCCGAGCACTGAAGCTTTCTTT. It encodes CASSSLLTGPSTEAFF.

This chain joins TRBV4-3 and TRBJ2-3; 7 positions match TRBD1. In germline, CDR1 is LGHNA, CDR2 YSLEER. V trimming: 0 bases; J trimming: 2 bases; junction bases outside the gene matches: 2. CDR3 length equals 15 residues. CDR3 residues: CASSQEGTATDTQYF. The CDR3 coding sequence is TGCGCCAGCAGCCAAGAGGGGACAGCCACAGATACGCAGTATTTT.

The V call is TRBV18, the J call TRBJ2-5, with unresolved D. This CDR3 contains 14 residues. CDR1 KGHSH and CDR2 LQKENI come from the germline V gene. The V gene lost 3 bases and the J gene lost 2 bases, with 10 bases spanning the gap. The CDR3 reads CASSPTVNQETQYF. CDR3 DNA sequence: TGTGCCAGCTCACCGACGGTGAATCAAGAGACCCAGTACTTC.

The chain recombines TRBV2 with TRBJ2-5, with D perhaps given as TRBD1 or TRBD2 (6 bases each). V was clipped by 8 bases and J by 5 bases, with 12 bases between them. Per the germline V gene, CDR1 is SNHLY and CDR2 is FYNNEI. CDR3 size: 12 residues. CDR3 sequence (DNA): TGTGCCAGCTGGGGGGCCTCCGAGACCCAGTACTTC. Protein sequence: CASWGASETQYF.

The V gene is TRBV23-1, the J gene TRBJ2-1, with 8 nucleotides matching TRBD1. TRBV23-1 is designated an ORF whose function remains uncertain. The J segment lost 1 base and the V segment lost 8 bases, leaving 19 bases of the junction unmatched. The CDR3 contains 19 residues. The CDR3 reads CASPGDRKDYRTSYNEQFF. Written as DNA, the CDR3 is TGCGCCAGCCCAGGGGACAGGAAGGATTATAGGACTTCCTACAATGAGCAGTTCTTC.

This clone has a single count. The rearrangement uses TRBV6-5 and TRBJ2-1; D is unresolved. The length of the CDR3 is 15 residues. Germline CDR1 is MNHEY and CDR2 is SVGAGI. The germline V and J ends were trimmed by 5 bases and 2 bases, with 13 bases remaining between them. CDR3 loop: CASSRTPYTYNEQFF. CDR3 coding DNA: TGTGCCAGCAGTCGTACTCCCTACACCTACAATGAGCAGTTCTTC.

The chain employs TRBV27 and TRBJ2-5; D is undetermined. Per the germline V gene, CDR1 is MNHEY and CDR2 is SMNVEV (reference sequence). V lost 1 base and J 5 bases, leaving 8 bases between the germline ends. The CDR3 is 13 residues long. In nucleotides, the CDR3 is TGTGCCAGCAGTTTATATCATCTGGAGACCCAGTACTTC. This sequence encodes CASSLYHLETQYF.

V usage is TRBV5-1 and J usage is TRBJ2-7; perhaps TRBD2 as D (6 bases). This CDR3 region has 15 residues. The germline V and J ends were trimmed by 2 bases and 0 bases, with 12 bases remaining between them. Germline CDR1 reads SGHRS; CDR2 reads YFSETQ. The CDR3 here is CASSFSVGLSYEQYF. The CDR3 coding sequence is TGCGCCAGCAGCTTTAGCGTGGGACTCTCCTACGAGCAGTACTTC.